This note documents a single T cell receptor beta chain sequence. This record comes from a study of T cell changes during pregnancy in multiple sclerosis. Measured with immunoSEQ multiplex PCR; TCRdb has only the in-frame clones, and not every one. The sample contains under 65,000 clones, more than 90% of which appear only once. The receptor was derived from a female donor in good health, enrolled as a control in a pregnancy study. Material: peripheral blood, obtained in the first trimester of pregnancy.

CDR3 loop: CASSPDGGGVGYTF. For the CDR3, the DNA is TGCGCCAGCAGCCCCGACGGAGGGGGCGTAGGCTACACCTTC. The chain is built from TRBV5-1 and TRBJ1-2; 7 nucleotides match TRBD1. The germline V gene has CDR1 SGHRS and CDR2 YFSETQ. This CDR3 has 14 amino acids. The V gene end was trimmed by 4 bases and the J gene end by 8 bases; junction bases not matched to a gene: 11.